Listed below are T cell receptor beta chains from one sample, sequenced in a study of regulatory T cells in long-lasting Graves disease. MiXCR, applied by TCRdb to the multiplex PCR reads, yields one record per CDR3 protein. The top ten clones hold approximately 15% of a sample with under 300,000 distinct CDR3 sequences, about 19% of them seen once. The sequencing here drew on peripheral blood mononuclear cells (PBMCs), taken at new diagnosis, from a patient treated with antithyroid drugs. Receptors originate from a female donor with Graves disease. Both conserved end residues are part of each CDR3. Each record gives: D gene, clone size, J gene, V gene, CDR3 protein, CDR3 DNA. D genes are given only for firm matches. Only some rows state a clone size, as once, few, many or a class for expanded clones.

d_gene: .; abundance: many; j_gene: TRBJ1-1; v_gene: TRBV7-2; CDR3aa: CASSSGGRNTEAFF; CDR3nt: TGTGCCAGCAGCTCAGGTGGACGGAACACTGAAGCTTTCTTT
d_gene: TRBD2; abundance: .; j_gene: TRBJ2-3; v_gene: TRBV29-1; CDR3aa: CSVQLAGRVDTQYF; CDR3nt: TGCAGCGTGCAGCTAGCGGGGCGGGTAGATACGCAGTATTTT
d_gene: TRBD1; abundance: many; j_gene: TRBJ2-7; v_gene: TRBV7-9; CDR3aa: CASSLRTGGPYEQYF; CDR3nt: TGTGCCAGCAGCTTAAGGACAGGGGGACCCTACGAGCAGTACTTC
d_gene: .; abundance: few; j_gene: TRBJ2-5; v_gene: TRBV5-4; CDR3aa: CASSLAGSTQETQYF; CDR3nt: TGTGCCAGTAGCTTGGCGGGCAGCACACAAGAGACCCAGTACTTC
d_gene: .; abundance: many; j_gene: TRBJ2-7; v_gene: TRBV7-2; CDR3aa: CASSFRGASYEQYF; CDR3nt: TGTGCCAGCAGCTTTAGGGGGGCATCCTACGAGCAGTACTTC
d_gene: TRBD1; abundance: .; j_gene: TRBJ1-5; v_gene: TRBV19; CDR3aa: CASSSGQGGQPQHF; CDR3nt: TGTGCCAGTAGTTCGGGACAGGGGGGTCAGCCCCAGCATTTT
d_gene: .; abundance: few; j_gene: TRBJ1-1; v_gene: TRBV6-2/TRBV6-3; CDR3aa: CASSYGQGAEAFF; CDR3nt: TGTGCCAGCAGTTACGGGCAGGGCGCTGAAGCTTTCTTT
d_gene: .; abundance: many; j_gene: TRBJ2-5; v_gene: TRBV11-3; CDR3aa: CASSLATGIGETQYF; CDR3nt: TGTGCCAGCAGCTTAGCCACGGGGATCGGAGAGACCCAGTACTTC
d_gene: TRBD1; abundance: .; j_gene: TRBJ1-5; v_gene: TRBV12-3/TRBV12-4; CDR3aa: CASSPGQGAIRQPQHF; CDR3nt: TGTGCCAGCAGTCCGGGACAGGGGGCGATTCGTCAGCCCCAGCATTTT
d_gene: .; abundance: many; j_gene: TRBJ2-1; v_gene: TRBV7-2; CDR3aa: CASSRLGQGKNNEQFF; CDR3nt: TGTGCCAGCAGCCGCCTGGGGCAGGGCAAAAACAATGAGCAGTTCTTC
d_gene: .; abundance: .; j_gene: TRBJ2-7; v_gene: TRBV11-2; CDR3aa: CAITQGSSYEQYF; CDR3nt: TGTGCCATTACTCAGGGCAGCTCCTACGAGCAGTACTTC
d_gene: .; abundance: many; j_gene: TRBJ2-1; v_gene: TRBV29-1; CDR3aa: CSVDEGVTYNEQFF; CDR3nt: TGCAGCGTTGATGAGGGGGTTACTTACAATGAGCAGTTCTTC
d_gene: .; abundance: .; j_gene: TRBJ2-3; v_gene: TRBV7-2; CDR3aa: CASRLMSPGRYTDTQYF; CDR3nt: TGTGCCAGCAGACTGATGAGCCCGGGCAGATACACAGATACGCAGTATTTT
d_gene: .; abundance: .; j_gene: TRBJ1-1; v_gene: TRBV29-1; CDR3aa: CSVEKRGEAFF; CDR3nt: TGCAGCGTTGAAAAACGAGGTGAAGCTTTCTTT
d_gene: TRBD1; abundance: .; j_gene: TRBJ2-7; v_gene: TRBV4-1; CDR3aa: CASSRDRTTYEQYF; CDR3nt: TGCGCCAGCAGCCGGGACAGGACCACCTACGAGCAGTACTTC
d_gene: .; abundance: .; j_gene: TRBJ1-2; v_gene: TRBV18; CDR3aa: CASRVGAYGYTF; CDR3nt: TGTGCCAGCCGCGTGGGGGCATATGGCTACACCTTC
d_gene: .; abundance: many; j_gene: TRBJ2-5; v_gene: TRBV7-2; CDR3aa: CASSLWGQIQETQYF; CDR3nt: TGTGCCAGCAGCCTATGGGGCCAGATCCAAGAGACCCAGTACTTC
d_gene: TRBD2; abundance: many; j_gene: TRBJ2-4; v_gene: TRBV11-1; CDR3aa: CASSSGTRTIQYF; CDR3nt: TGTGCCAGCAGCTCCGGGACTAGGACCATTCAGTACTTC
d_gene: TRBD1; abundance: .; j_gene: TRBJ2-3; v_gene: TRBV19; CDR3aa: CASGTGVVDTQYF; CDR3nt: TGTGCCAGCGGGACAGGGGTGGTAGATACGCAGTATTTT
d_gene: TRBD2; abundance: many; j_gene: TRBJ2-1; v_gene: TRBV28; CDR3aa: CASSPSAGAAYEQFF; CDR3nt: TGTGCCAGCAGCCCTTCAGCGGGGGCCGCGTATGAGCAGTTCTTC
d_gene: TRBD2; abundance: .; j_gene: TRBJ2-2; v_gene: TRBV10-3; CDR3aa: CAITRSGGPNPNTGELFF; CDR3nt: TGTGCCATCACAAGAAGCGGGGGGCCGAACCCGAACACCGGGGAGCTGTTTTTT
d_gene: .; abundance: once; j_gene: TRBJ2-3; v_gene: TRBV7-8; CDR3aa: CASSLVTGGYTDTQYF; CDR3nt: TGTGCCAGCAGCTTAGTGACTGGCGGATATACAGATACGCAGTATTTT
d_gene: TRBD1; abundance: .; j_gene: TRBJ2-2; v_gene: TRBV7-2; CDR3aa: CASSLDRGKAGELFF; CDR3nt: TGTGCCAGCAGCCTGGACAGGGGTAAGGCCGGGGAGCTGTTTTTT
d_gene: .; abundance: many; j_gene: TRBJ1-5; v_gene: TRBV6-1; CDR3aa: CASRPNSRSDQPQHF; CDR3nt: TGTGCCAGCAGACCTAATAGCCGTAGCGATCAGCCCCAGCATTTT
d_gene: .; abundance: .; j_gene: TRBJ2-3; v_gene: TRBV28; CDR3aa: CASSSTEWGGYTDTQYF; CDR3nt: TGTGCCAGCAGTTCCACAGAATGGGGCGGATACACAGATACGCAGTATTTT
d_gene: TRBD1; abundance: .; j_gene: TRBJ1-2; v_gene: TRBV19; CDR3aa: CATSPGQGQTGYGYTF; CDR3nt: TGTGCCACTTCTCCCGGACAGGGCCAAACGGGCTATGGCTACACCTTC
d_gene: .; abundance: many; j_gene: TRBJ1-4; v_gene: TRBV9; CDR3aa: CASSVMGTTNEKLFF; CDR3nt: TGTGCCAGCAGCGTTATGGGGACAACTAATGAAAAACTGTTTTTT
d_gene: TRBD1; abundance: many; j_gene: TRBJ2-7; v_gene: TRBV7-8; CDR3aa: CASSAAGGDRRFEQYF; CDR3nt: TGTGCCAGCAGCGCCGCCGGTGGGGACAGGAGATTCGAGCAGTACTTC
d_gene: .; abundance: many; j_gene: TRBJ2-7; v_gene: TRBV12-3/TRBV12-4; CDR3aa: CASSLPTSPYEQYF; CDR3nt: TGTGCCAGCAGTTTACCCACTAGTCCCTACGAGCAGTACTTC
d_gene: .; abundance: many; j_gene: TRBJ2-7; v_gene: TRBV3-1; CDR3aa: CASSQASEQYF; CDR3nt: TGTGCCAGCAGCCAAGCGTCTGAGCAGTACTTC
d_gene: .; abundance: .; j_gene: TRBJ2-5; v_gene: TRBV5-1; CDR3aa: CASSLVIRVGKETQYF; CDR3nt: TGCGCCAGCAGCTTGGTTATTCGGGTAGGGAAAGAGACCCAGTACTTC
d_gene: TRBD2; abundance: .; j_gene: TRBJ2-3; v_gene: TRBV7-8; CDR3aa: CASSSRITGTSATDTQYF; CDR3nt: TGTGCCAGCAGCTCCCGTATAACCGGGACTAGCGCCACAGATACGCAGTATTTT
d_gene: .; abundance: .; j_gene: TRBJ2-6; v_gene: TRBV3-1; CDR3aa: CASSQDRLSPSGANVLTF; CDR3nt: TGTGCCAGCAGCCAAGACCGGCTTAGTCCTTCTGGGGCCAACGTCCTGACTTTC
d_gene: .; abundance: many; j_gene: TRBJ1-5; v_gene: TRBV7-2; CDR3aa: CASSLVGGALSNQPQHF; CDR3nt: TGTGCCAGCAGCTTAGTAGGGGGGGCCCTTAGCAATCAGCCCCAGCATTTT
d_gene: .; abundance: few; j_gene: TRBJ1-2; v_gene: TRBV6-2/TRBV6-3; CDR3aa: CASRPSGGVGGYTF; CDR3nt: TGTGCCAGCAGGCCCTCCGGCGGGGTGGGAGGCTACACCTTC
d_gene: TRBD1; abundance: many; j_gene: TRBJ1-1; v_gene: TRBV27; CDR3aa: CASSDDRAIEAFF; CDR3nt: TGTGCCAGTTCGGATGACAGGGCTATCGAAGCTTTCTTT